A single TCR beta chain is shown here with its context. Antigen specificity is unknown. The sample is drawn from a study of T cell responses to AZD1222 COVID-19 vaccine. Study observations and caveats: The breadth and depth of Spike-specific TCRs increased once two AZD1222 doses had been given. Close to half of all spike-specific TCRs reportedly target regions of the variants that are unmutated. Donors, mostly white British, included more females; clonal diversity was possibly underestimated. Baseline serology detected seropositivity in only six AZD1222 recipients.

The repertoire was sequenced with immunoSEQ multiplex PCR; TCRdb's copy has only in-frame clones and lacks some. The profile shows under 200,000 clones, around 86% of them singletons. The origin of this receptor is an adult in good health. The input for sequencing was peripheral blood, taken on day 0 of MenACWY control vaccination.

The CDR3 DNA is TGTGCCAGCAGCCAAGGAGGGGGAGGAGAAAAACTGTTTTTT. Encoded protein: CASSQGGGGEKLFF. The chain couples TRBV4-2 to TRBJ1-4, with a weak D call TRBD1 (6 bases). The V end was cut by 1 base, the J end by 8 bases, with 11 bases between. Germline V lookup: CDR1 LGHNA, CDR2 YNFKEQ. This CDR3 is 14 amino acids long.